Listed below are T cell receptor beta chains from one sample, sequenced in a study of CD8 T cells in ankylosing spondylitis. From the 5' RACE reads, TCRdb called clonotypes with MiXCR, one entry per CDR3 protein. Of 200,000 to 250,000 distinct CDR3 sequences in the sample, roughly a tenth were seen once. The sequenced material came from blood, either unsorted or a sorted T cell fraction (not recorded which). The receptors shown here come from a male donor with ankylosing spondylitis or in good health (not recorded which). The CDR3 runs from the conserved cysteine through the conserved F or W. D genes are given only for firm matches. The size entry is marked missing in some rows and otherwise reads once, few, many or a size class.

D	V	J	size	CDR3	DNA
TRBD1	TRBV28	TRBJ1-2	few	CASSFSGQDYGYTF	TGTGCCAGCAGTTTTTCGGGACAGGACTATGGCTACACCTTC
TRBD2	TRBV24-1	TRBJ2-5	NA	CATSDFSGGNQETQYF	TGTGCCACCAGTGATTTTAGCGGGGGGAACCAAGAGACCCAGTACTTC
NA	TRBV28	TRBJ2-3	many	CASSRQSTDTQYF	TGTGCCAGCAGTAGACAGAGCACAGATACGCAGTATTTT
TRBD2	TRBV7-8	TRBJ2-1	many	CASSSVGLAGYNEQFF	TGTGCCAGCAGCTCGGTGGGACTAGCGGGTTACAATGAGCAGTTCTTC
NA	TRBV28	TRBJ1-6	NA	CASSLNHGDSPLHF	TGTGCCAGCAGTTTAAACCATGGGGACTCACCCCTCCACTTT
NA	TRBV21-1	TRBJ2-7	many	CASSKENGPYEQYF	TGTGCCAGCAGCAAAGAGAACGGACCCTACGAGCAGTACTTC
NA	TRBV6-5	TRBJ2-5	many	CASSYSRGGETQYF	TGTGCCAGCAGTTACTCCCGGGGCGGGGAGACCCAGTACTTC
NA	TRBV18	TRBJ2-1	many	CASSPMDEQFF	TGTGCCAGCTCACCGATGGATGAGCAGTTCTTC
NA	TRBV3-1	TRBJ2-1	NA	CASSQERRFTYNEQFF	TGTGCCAGCAGCCAAGAAAGACGGTTCACCTACAATGAGCAGTTCTTC
TRBD1	TRBV20-1	TRBJ2-1	many	CSALQGGYYNEQFF	TGCAGTGCTCTACAGGGGGGTTACTACAATGAGCAGTTCTTC
NA	TRBV7-9	TRBJ1-4	NA	CASSPEQGVNEKLFF	TGTGCCAGCAGCCCAGAACAGGGAGTTAATGAAAAACTGTTTTTT
NA	TRBV5-1	TRBJ1-4	many	CASSLAGHNEKLFF	TGCGCCAGCAGTCTTGCAGGGCATAATGAAAAACTGTTTTTT
NA	TRBV20-1	TRBJ1-2	NA	CSATSGGANGYTF	TGCAGTGCCACTTCTGGGGGCGCGAATGGCTACACCTTC
NA	TRBV12-3/TRBV12-4	TRBJ2-7	many	CASSLRQTGEQYF	TGTGCCAGCAGTCTTAGACAGACAGGCGAGCAGTACTTC
TRBD2	TRBV11-2	TRBJ2-3	few	CASSLVAGGATDTQYF	TGTGCCAGCAGCTTAGTGGCGGGGGGAGCCACAGATACGCAGTATTTT
NA	TRBV5-1	TRBJ2-2	few	CASSLGVTGPGELFF	TGCGCCAGCAGCTTGGGCGTAACAGGGCCCGGGGAGCTGTTTTTT
TRBD2	TRBV20-1	TRBJ2-5	NA	CSARTSGEGGETQYF	TGCAGTGCCCGGACTAGCGGGGAGGGAGGGGAGACCCAGTACTTC
NA	TRBV6-1	TRBJ2-6	few	CASTKRPNTGANVLTF	TGTGCCAGCACCAAGAGACCCAACACTGGGGCCAACGTCCTGACTTTC
NA	TRBV7-9	TRBJ2-7	many	CASSFSAPSHEQYF	TGTGCCAGCAGCTTCTCGGCCCCTTCCCACGAGCAGTACTTC
NA	TRBV18	TRBJ2-3	many	CASSTPLASGTSTDTQYF	TGTGCCAGCTCGACACCTCTAGCTTCAGGGACTAGCACAGATACGCAGTATTTT
TRBD2	TRBV20-1	TRBJ2-7	NA	CSARDQRGGAYEQYF	TGCAGTGCTAGAGATCAGCGGGGGGGGGCCTACGAGCAGTACTTC
TRBD2	TRBV7-3	TRBJ2-1	few	CASSRGLTSNEQFF	TGTGCCAGCAGCCGGGGACTAACGAGCAATGAGCAGTTCTTC
NA	TRBV20-1	TRBJ2-7	many	CSTTSSGWEQYF	TGCAGTACCACCAGCTCCGGGTGGGAGCAGTACTTC
NA	TRBV12-3/TRBV12-4	TRBJ1-4	many	CASKSQADEEKLFF	TGTGCCAGCAAGTCCCAGGCAGATGAGGAAAAACTGTTTTTT
TRBD1	TRBV20-1	TRBJ2-3	many	CSARVQGSTDTQYF	TGCAGTGCTAGAGTACAGGGGAGCACAGATACGCAGTATTTT
NA	TRBV6-1	TRBJ2-2	few	CASSPPGNTGELFF	TGTGCCAGCAGTCCGCCGGGGAACACCGGGGAGCTGTTTTTT
NA	TRBV3-1	TRBJ1-3	NA	CASSLYRDTRTSSGNTIYF	TGTGCCAGCAGCCTTTACCGGGACACGAGGACCAGCTCTGGAAACACCATATATTTT
NA	TRBV12-3/TRBV12-4	TRBJ2-7	many	CASSHSAVTQLREQYF	TGTGCCAGCAGTCACTCTGCCGTTACGCAACTACGAGAGCAGTACTTC
NA	TRBV20-1	TRBJ1-3	NA	CSASQPGHLDSSGNTIYF	TGCAGTGCCAGCCAACCGGGACACCTTGACTCATCTGGAAACACCATATATTTT
TRBD1	TRBV6-2/TRBV6-3	TRBJ1-6	many	CASSLDRVWSPLHF	TGTGCCAGCAGCCTTGACAGGGTCTGGTCACCCCTCCACTTT
NA	TRBV7-2	TRBJ2-2	many	CASSLRVGSGAGELFF	TGTGCCAGCAGCCTAAGGGTGGGGAGTGGTGCCGGGGAGCTGTTTTTT
TRBD1	TRBV12-3/TRBV12-4	TRBJ1-1	few	CASSFGQVGDTEAFF	TGTGCCAGCAGTTTTGGACAGGTGGGGGACACTGAAGCTTTCTTT
TRBD2	TRBV7-2	TRBJ2-3	NA	CASSSRGLAGTDTQYF	TGTGCCAGCAGCTCACGGGGACTAGCGGGGACAGATACGCAGTATTTT
NA	TRBV5-1	TRBJ2-7	many	CASSLNYEQYF	TGCGCCAGCAGCTTGAATTACGAGCAGTACTTC
NA	TRBV7-2	TRBJ2-5	NA	CASSRRGQPVYQYF	TGTGCCAGCAGCCGTCGCGGGCAACCAGTGTACCAGTACTTC
NA	TRBV20-1	TRBJ2-1	few	CSARVVTPSSYNEQFF	TGCAGTGCTAGAGTTGTTACACCTAGCTCCTACAATGAGCAGTTCTTC
NA	TRBV7-9	TRBJ2-7	NA	CASSSPGHSDYEQYF	TGTGCCAGCAGCTCCCCGGGACACAGCGACTACGAGCAGTACTTC
TRBD1	TRBV12-3/TRBV12-4	TRBJ2-7	NA	CASSSTGTGGFSEQYF	TGTGCCAGCAGCTCCACCGGGACAGGGGGCTTTAGCGAGCAGTACTTC
NA	TRBV9	TRBJ2-3	many	CASSVTGPGPTDTQYF	TGTGCCAGCAGCGTAACAGGTCCGGGGCCCACAGATACGCAGTATTTT
TRBD2	TRBV5-1	TRBJ2-1	many	CASSLAPGGYNEQFF	TGCGCCAGCAGCTTGGCCCCGGGGGGGTACAATGAGCAGTTCTTC
NA	TRBV7-9	TRBJ1-1	NA	CASSTRSGVTEAFF	TGTGCCAGCAGCACCAGATCAGGGGTCACTGAAGCTTTCTTT
NA	TRBV10-3	TRBJ2-3	many	CAISTVVDTQYF	TGTGCCATCAGTACTGTGGTAGATACGCAGTATTTT
NA	TRBV7-2	TRBJ2-1	many	CASSLSNRAYNEQFF	TGTGCCAGCAGCTTATCGAACAGGGCCTACAATGAGCAGTTCTTC
NA	TRBV9	TRBJ2-3	many	CASSVDLRGIGDTQYF	TGTGCCAGCAGCGTCGACCTGCGTGGGATTGGGGATACGCAGTATTTT
NA	TRBV2	TRBJ2-5	NA	CASSVLEAETQYF	TGTGCCAGCAGTGTCCTAGAGGCGGAGACCCAGTACTTC
TRBD1	TRBV5-1	TRBJ1-6	many	CASSFGQGVDNSPLHF	TGCGCCAGCAGCTTCGGACAGGGGGTCGATAATTCACCCCTCCACTTT
NA	TRBV7-3	TRBJ2-3	many	CASSSSIMGDTQYF	TGTGCCAGCAGCTCCTCGATCATGGGGGATACGCAGTATTTT
NA	TRBV20-1	TRBJ2-7	NA	CSADGLSYEQYF	TGCAGTGCTGATGGCCTCTCCTACGAGCAGTACTTC
NA	TRBV11-2	TRBJ2-2	NA	CASSLAGGDSTGELFF	TGTGCCAGCAGCTTAGCCGGGGGAGATTCCACCGGGGAGCTGTTTTTT
NA	TRBV5-1	TRBJ2-3	many	CATMAGTSTDTQYF	TGCGCCACCATGGCGGGGACGAGCACAGATACGCAGTATTTT
NA	TRBV12-3/TRBV12-4	TRBJ2-7	many	CASSRGNEQYF	TGTGCCAGCAGCCGGGGTAACGAGCAGTACTTC